The 10 T cell receptor beta chains listed next were all sequenced from one sample in a study of T cell responses to AZD1222 COVID-19 vaccine. Some clones are missing from TCRdb's copy, which holds only in-frame ones; the method was immunoSEQ multiplex PCR. The sample records over 150,000 clones, roughly nine tenths being singletons. Material: peripheral blood, obtained on day 0 of AZD1222 vaccination. These receptors all come from an adult in good health.

This sequence joins TRBV11-2 and TRBJ2-2; TRBD1 or TRBD2 may be the D gene (5 bases each). The V and J ends lost 8 bases and 4 bases respectively, with 17 bases between them. This CDR3 region has 15 residues. Germline V CDR1 and CDR2: SGHAT, FQNNGV. CDR3 amino acids: CASHGERGATGELFF. The CDR3 coding sequence is TGTGCCAGCCACGGGGAGAGGGGTGCCACCGGGGAGCTGTTTTTT.

The V gene is TRBV7-9, the J gene TRBJ1-6; maybe TRBD1 (5 bases). This CDR3 spans 14 amino acids. Trimming pared 1 base from V and 9 bases from J, leaving 10 bases between. Looked up from germline, CDR1 is SEHNR and CDR2 is FQNEAQ (reference sequence). The CDR3 region is CASSLEGEGSPLHF. In DNA, the CDR3 is TGTGCCAGCAGCTTAGAAGGGGAAGGTTCACCCCTCCACTTT.

This chain joins TRBV27 and TRBJ2-3, with D perhaps TRBD2 (7 bases). Between the trimmed V and J ends, which lost 10 bases and 2 bases, there was a span of 19 bases. Germline values: CDR1 MNHEY, CDR2 SMNVEV (reference sequence). The CDR3 is 15 amino acids. Written as DNA, the CDR3 is TGTGCCACCAAAGGGTTAGGGGGGGCCACAGATACGCAGTATTTT. Its protein is CATKGLGGATDTQYF.

CDR3 in DNA: TGTGCCAGCAGCTTACGGGACGGGGGATCCTACGAGCAGTACTTC. Amino acid sequence: CASSLRDGGSYEQYF. V gene TRBV7-2 combines with J gene TRBJ2-7, with D possibly matching TRBD2 (6 bases). Germline loops: CDR1 SGHTA, CDR2 FQGNSA. Trimming removed 2 bases from V and 1 base from J, with 12 bases in between. The CDR3 has 15 amino acids.

The chain uses TRBV5-4 and TRBJ2-5, with 7 positions matching TRBD2. Trimming removed 4 bases from V and 5 bases from J; junction bases left unmatched: 8. This CDR3 contains 14 residues. CDR1 and CDR2 (germline): SGHNT, YYREEE (reference sequence). CDR3 nucleotide sequence: TGTGCCAGCAGCCCCAGCGGGGTAGGTGAGACCCAGTACTTC. Protein: CASSPSGVGETQYF.

The rearrangement uses TRBV30 and TRBJ1-5, with 8 bases aligning to TRBD1. The CDR3 sequence is 16 residues long. Losses at the gene ends were 1 base for V and 3 bases for J; bases not matched to a gene: 8. In germline, CDR1 is GTSNPN, CDR2 SVGIG (reference sequence). In nucleotides, the CDR3 is TGTGCCTGGAGTGGGTTCGGACAGGGCTACAATCAGCCCCAGCATTTT. Residues: CAWSGFGQGYNQPQHF.

This chain connects TRBV11-2 to TRBJ2-7; D perhaps matches TRBD2 (5 bases). Germline loops: CDR1 SGHAT, CDR2 FQNNGV. The CDR3 length is 14 residues. Deletions cut 0 bases from V and 6 bases from J, with 12 bases between. CDR3 DNA sequence: TGTGCCAGCAGCTTAGAGTTGGAGGCTACCGAGCAGTACTTC. Translated: CASSLELEATEQYF.

The J gene is TRBJ2-7, the V gene TRBV30, with D possibly called TRBD1 or TRBD2 (5 bases each). Germline CDR1 is GTSNPN and CDR2 is SVGIG (reference sequence). The CDR3 has 18 amino acids. The V end was cut by 3 bases, the J end by 2 bases, with 26 bases between. CDR3 sequence (DNA): TGTGCCTGGAGAACACAAAAACCCGGGACGAGGCTAACCTACGAGCAGTACTTC. Translated: CAWRTQKPGTRLTYEQYF.

This chain uses TRBV7-2 with TRBJ1-2, with D tentatively TRBD1 (5 bases). The CDR3 spans 14 residues. Trimming removed 6 bases from V and 3 bases from J, with 14 bases in between. Germline V gives CDR1 SGHTA, CDR2 FQGNSA. The CDR3 bases are TGTGCCAGCAGTCCAGGGTTTGGCTACTATGGCTACACCTTC. Its protein product is CASSPGFGYYGYTF.

The chain has TRBV30 and TRBJ1-2; 8 nucleotides agree with TRBD1. The CDR3 spans 14 residues. The trim removed 2 bases at V and 4 bases at J, leaving 6 bases unmatched. CDR1 is GTSNPN and CDR2 is SVGIG in the germline V gene (reference sequence). CDR3 coding DNA: TGTGCCTGGAGTTTAAACACAGGGGGCTATGGCTACACCTTC. Translating gives CAWSLNTGGYGYTF. Looking up the rest from reference TRBV30 and TRBJ1-2 gives the full variable domain: SQTIHQWPATLVQPVGSPLSLECTVEGTSNPNLYWYRQAAGRGLQLLFYSVGIGQISSEVPQNLSASRPQDRQFILSSKKLLLSDSGFYLCAWSLNTGGYGYTFGSGTRLTVV.